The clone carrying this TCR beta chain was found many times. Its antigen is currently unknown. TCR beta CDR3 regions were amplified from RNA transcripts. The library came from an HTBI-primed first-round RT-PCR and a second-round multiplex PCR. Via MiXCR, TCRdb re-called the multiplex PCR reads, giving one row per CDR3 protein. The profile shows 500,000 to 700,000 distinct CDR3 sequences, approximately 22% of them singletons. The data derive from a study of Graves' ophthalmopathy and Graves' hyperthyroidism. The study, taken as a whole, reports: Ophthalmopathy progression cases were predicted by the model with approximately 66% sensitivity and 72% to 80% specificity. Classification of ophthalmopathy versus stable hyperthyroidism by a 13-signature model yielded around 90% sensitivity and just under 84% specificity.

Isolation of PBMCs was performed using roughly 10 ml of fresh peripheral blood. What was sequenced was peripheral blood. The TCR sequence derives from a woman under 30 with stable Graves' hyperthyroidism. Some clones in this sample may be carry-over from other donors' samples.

The CDR3 sequence: CASSSTGDQPQHF. DNA for the CDR3: TGCGCCAGCAGCTCGACAGGGGACCAGCCCCAGCATTTT. The chain employs TRBV5-1 and TRBJ1-5, with TRBD1 matching over 8 bases. The CDR3 length is 13 residues. J gave up 7 bases and V 3 bases, and 3 bases lay outside the gene matches. Germline V gives CDR1 SGHRS, CDR2 YFSETQ.